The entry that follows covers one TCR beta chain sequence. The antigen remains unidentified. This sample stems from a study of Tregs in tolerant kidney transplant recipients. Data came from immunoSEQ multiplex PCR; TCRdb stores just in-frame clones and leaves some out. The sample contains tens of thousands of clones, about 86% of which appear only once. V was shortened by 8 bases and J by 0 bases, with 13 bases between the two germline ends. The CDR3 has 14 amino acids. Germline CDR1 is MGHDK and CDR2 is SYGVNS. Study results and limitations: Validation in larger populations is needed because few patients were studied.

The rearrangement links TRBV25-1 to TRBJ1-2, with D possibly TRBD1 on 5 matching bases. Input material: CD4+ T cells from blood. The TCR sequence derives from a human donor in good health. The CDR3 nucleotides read TGTGCCAGCCTCGGGGCAGGAGCTAACTATGGCTACACCTTC. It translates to CASLGAGANYGYTF.